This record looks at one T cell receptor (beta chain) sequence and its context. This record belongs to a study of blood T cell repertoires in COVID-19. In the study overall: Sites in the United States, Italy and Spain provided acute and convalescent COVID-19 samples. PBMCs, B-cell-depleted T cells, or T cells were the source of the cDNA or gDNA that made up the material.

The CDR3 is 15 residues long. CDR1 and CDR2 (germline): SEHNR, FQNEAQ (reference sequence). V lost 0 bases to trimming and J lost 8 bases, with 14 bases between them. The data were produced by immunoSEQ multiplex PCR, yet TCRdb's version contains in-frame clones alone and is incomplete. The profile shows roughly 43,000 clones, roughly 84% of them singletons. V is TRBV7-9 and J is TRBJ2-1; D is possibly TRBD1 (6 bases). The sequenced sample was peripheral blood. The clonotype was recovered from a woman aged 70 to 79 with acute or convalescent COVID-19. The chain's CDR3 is CASSLAGAGVDEQFF. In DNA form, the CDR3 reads TGTGCCAGCAGCTTAGCGGGGGCTGGGGTAGATGAGCAGTTCTTC.